This record looks at one T cell receptor (beta chain) sequence and its context. The data were taken from a study of blood T cell repertoires in COVID-19. Clones were read by immunoSEQ multiplex PCR, and TCRdb kept only the in-frame ones, dropping some. The sample has about 380,000 clones, around 87% seen once. V was clipped by 4 bases and J by 6 bases; unmatched bases: 12. Germline V gene lookup returns CDR1 MNHEY and CDR2 SMNVEV (reference sequence). This CDR3 region has 16 residues. The source is a young man who had recovered from COVID-19. The J gene is TRBJ2-3, the V gene TRBV27; TRBD2 aligns across 8 bases. Sequenced sample: PBMCs or T cells enriched from blood (not recorded which). The CDR3 spells CASSSPGGGTRDTQYF. The DNA for the CDR3 is TGTGCCAGCAGTTCTCCCGGGGGGGGGACGAGGGATACGCAGTATTTT.